Listed here are 4 T cell receptor beta chains from one sample, sequenced in a study of STAT3 mutations in large granular lymphocyte leukemia (dated by TCRdb to the late 2010s). Antigens for these TCRs are unknown. The full study reports these points: All T-LGLL patients had at least one immunodominant TCRbeta clonotype, and roughly half had multiple immunodominant subclonotypes.

Library creation used the immunoSEQ multiplex PCR assay. Here the immuneACCESS table is served through TCRdb, limited to in-frame sequences with V and J called. Missing clones are a known gap in these copies; in checked studies unresolved V genes cover under half, and the rest lacks a known reason. In all, the sample holds nearly 25,000 clones, and over 90% of those were seen once. The leading ten clones occupy approximately 6% of the sample. Sequencing input: peripheral blood mononuclear cells. The receptors here all came from a man aged 40-49 years with T-cell large granular lymphocyte leukemia. Some clones in this sample may be carry-over from other donors' samples. The age is the age at diagnosis.

The table lists this clone with a count of one. The chain carries TRBV7-8 and TRBJ2-2, with TRBD1 matching over 7 bases. The CDR3 runs 13 residues. The V gene end was trimmed by 11 bases and the J gene end by 1 base; junction bases not matched to a gene: 4. Germline values: CDR1 SGHVS, CDR2 FQNEAQ. CDR3 in amino acids: CAHRDRNTGELFF. DNA of the CDR3: TGTGCCCATAGGGACAGGAACACCGGGGAGCTGTTTTTT.

The chain carries TRBV20-1 and TRBJ1-2, with D unclear. The CDR3 has 11 amino acids. V lost 5 bases and J 4 bases, leaving 8 bases between the germline ends. Per the germline V gene, CDR1 is DFQATT and CDR2 is SNEGSKA (reference sequence). The CDR3 DNA is TGCAGTGCTCGACACCCCTATGGCTACACCTTC. It specifies CSARHPYGYTF.

The chain recombines TRBV7-9 with TRBJ1-4, with a possible D match to TRBD1 (5 bases). Germline lookup yields CDR1 SEHNR and CDR2 FQNEAQ (reference sequence). The CDR3 consists of 16 residues. The ends were cut back, 5 bases at V and 4 bases at J, with 17 bases in the middle. CDR3: CASSPQSGGINEKLFF. In DNA, the CDR3 is TGTGCCAGCAGCCCCCAATCGGGGGGGATTAATGAAAAACTGTTTTTT.

In this sample, this clone turned up once. The rearrangement links TRBV19 to TRBJ1-1; 7 bases are a match to TRBD1. Unmatched junction bases numbered 4, after V lost 0 bases and J lost 0 bases. The CDR3 has 16 amino acids. CDR1 is LNHDA, CDR2 SQIVND, per germline (reference sequence). CDR3 DNA sequence: TGTGCCAGTAGTATAGACACAGGGGCCATGAACACTGAAGCTTTCTTT. Its translation is CASSIDTGAMNTEAFF. The full variable domain, in which reference TRBV19 and TRBJ1-1 provide the parts outside the CDR3, is DGGITQSPKYLFRKEGQNVTLSCEQNLNHDAMYWYRQDPGQGLRLIYYSQIVNDFQKGDIAEGYSVSREKKESFPLTVTSAQKNPTAFYLCASSIDTGAMNTEAFFGQGTRLTVV.